This T cell receptor beta chain stems from a study of cytomegalovirus exposure and HLA in healthy donors. Findings of the study overall: Listed as cytomegalovirus-associated were 164 TCR beta chains. As a later analysis showed, several of the most significant clusters appeared to be linked to common viral pathogens.

With regard to this clone: The antigen remains undetermined.

Between the trimmed V and J ends, which lost 2 bases and 8 bases, there was a span of 16 bases. This CDR3 is built from 15 residues. PCR primers comprised 60 Vbeta and 13 Jbeta primers. Method: immunoSEQ multiplex PCR; TCRdb's copy keeps in-frame clones and lacks some. This table has approximately 150,000 clones, approximately 80% appearing once. This clonotype was obtained from a young man in good health and CMV-seronegative. The material sequenced was PBMCs. The gene calls are TRBV23-1 and TRBJ2-1; D might be TRBD2 (6 bases). TRBV23-1 is noted as an ORF with a role that remains uncertain. CDR3 nucleotides: TGCGCCAGCAGTCAAAGGCAGAGCGTAGCGGATGAGCAGTTCTTC. Amino acids: CASSQRQSVADEQFF.